One sample yielded the 6 T cell receptor beta chains listed below, sequenced in a study of tumor and adjacent non-tumor tissue in lung cancer. No cell sorting was done before RNA was extracted from the tissue. More than 3 cm separated this lung sample from the edge of the tumor. A modified ARM-PCR protocol with three rounds of nested PCR amplified TCRbeta. TCRdb redid the calling of the multiplex PCR reads with MiXCR, one entry per CDR3 protein. The sample shows tens of thousands of distinct CDR3 sequences, 76% of them seen only once. Sequencing input: distant non-tumor lung tissue. These receptor sequences come from a man aged 70-80 years with non-small cell lung cancer.

As concerns this clonotype: One end of the junction fails to match germline, which may point to a read error. The chain has TRBV10-3 and TRBJ1-6, with 7 bases identical to TRBD1. Germline lookup yields CDR1 ENHRY and CDR2 SYGVKD. CDR3 size: 14 residues. The CDR3 here is CTINRQGLNSPLHF. The DNA of the CDR3 is TGTACCATCAATAGACAGGGACTTAATTCACCCCTCCACTTT.

On this clonotype itself: A much larger clone differs from this one at a single base, so this may be a read error. J is TRBJ1-1 and V is TRBV28, with D possibly TRBD1 on 5 matching bases. There are 15 residues in the CDR3. The germline CDR1 and CDR2 sequences are MDHEN and SYDVKM. Between the trimmed V and J ends, which lost 6 bases and 6 bases, there was a span of 20 bases. The CDR3 protein is CASSSIGAASAEAFF. The CDR3 coding sequence is TGTGCCAGCAGCTCAATCGGGGCAGCTTCGGCTGAAGCTTTCTTT.

The chain uses TRBV4-3 and TRBJ2-7, with a weak D call TRBD1 (5 bases). Germline V gene sequence: CDR1 LGHNA, CDR2 YSLEER. This CDR3 contains 15 residues. The V and J ends lost 3 bases and 5 bases respectively, with 17 bases between them. CDR3 residues: CASSHSTKGLHEQYF. In DNA, the CDR3 is TGCGCCAGCAGCCACAGCACCAAGGGGCTCCACGAGCAGTACTTC.

Remarks on this clonotype: An end of the junction does not agree with germline; a read error may underlie this. The CDR3 spells CSVNPWRGSNKPQHF. For the CDR3, the DNA is TGCAGCGTCAACCCCTGGAGAGGGAGCAATAAGCCCCAGCATTTT. The chain has TRBV29-1 and TRBJ1-5; D not certain. The CDR3 covers 15 residues. Germline V gene lookup returns CDR1 SQVTM and CDR2 ANQGSEA.

This chain uses TRBV6-1 with TRBJ1-2; 8 nucleotides agree with TRBD1. This CDR3 has 15 residues. Germline V lookup: CDR1 MNHNS, CDR2 SASEGT. The junction had 16 bases not matched to a gene; V was cut back by 7 bases and J by 9 bases. The DNA for the CDR3 is TGTGCCAGCATCGCCCGGGACAGGAACGGCGGTAGCTACACCTTC. Amino acid sequence: CASIARDRNGGSYTF.

As for this clonotype: One end of the junction varies from germline; a read error may be responsible. This chain connects TRBV29-1 to TRBJ2-2; 7 positions match TRBD1. The CDR3 is 13 residues long. Per the germline V gene, CDR1 is SQVTM and CDR2 is ANQGSEA. CDR3 loop: CSVTGANTGEPFF. The DNA for the CDR3 is TGCAGCGTAACAGGGGCGAACACCGGGGAGCCGTTCTTT.